This T cell receptor beta chain emerged from a study of shared clonotypes between healthy human individuals. Findings and caveats of the study: Sampling covered nothing but blood. Tissue TCR repertoires likely differ from those found in blood. Naive subsets generally exceeded memory subsets in estimated richness. Despite large depth, rarefaction showed incomplete sorted-subset sequencing.

Repertoires were generated with immunoSEQ multiplex PCR, while TCRdb's copy carries only in-frame clones and drops some. The sample shows 2 million to 3 million clones, roughly 93% of them seen only once. Turning to this clone: What it binds is unknown.

This TCR was recovered from a young man in good health. Some clones in this sample may be carry-over from other donors' samples. Sequencing was done on a sample of naive CD4+ T cells from PBMCs. This sample's subset: CD45RA+ positively selected.

Here the CDR3 reads CAVTGQETQYF. DNA of the CDR3: TGTGCCGTCACGGGGCAAGAGACCCAGTACTTC. The gene calls are TRBV28 and TRBJ2-5; D is perhaps TRBD2 (5 bases). Per germline, CDR1 MDHEN and CDR2 SYDVKM. V lost 11 bases, J lost 2 bases, and 9 bases lay in between. This CDR3 has 11 amino acids. Full variable domain (rest looked up from reference TRBV28 and TRBJ2-5): DVKVTQSSRYLVKRTGEKVFLECVQDMDHENMFWYRQDPGLGLRLIYFSYDVKMKEKGDIPEGYSVSREKKERFSLILESASTNQTSMYLCAVTGQETQYFGPGTRLLVL.